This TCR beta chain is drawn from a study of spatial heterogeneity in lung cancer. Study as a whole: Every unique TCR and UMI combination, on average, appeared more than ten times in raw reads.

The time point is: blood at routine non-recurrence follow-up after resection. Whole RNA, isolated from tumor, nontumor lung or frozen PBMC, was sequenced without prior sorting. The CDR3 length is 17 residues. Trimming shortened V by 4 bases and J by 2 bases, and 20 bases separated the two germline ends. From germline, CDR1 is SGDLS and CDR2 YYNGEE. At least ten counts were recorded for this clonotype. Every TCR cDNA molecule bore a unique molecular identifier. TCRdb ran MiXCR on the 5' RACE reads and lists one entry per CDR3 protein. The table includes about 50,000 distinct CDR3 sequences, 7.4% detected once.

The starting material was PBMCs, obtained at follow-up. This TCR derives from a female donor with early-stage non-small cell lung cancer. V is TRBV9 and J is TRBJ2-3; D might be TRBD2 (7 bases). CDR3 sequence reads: CASSYGRGAALTDTQYF. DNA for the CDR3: TGTGCCAGCAGCTACGGTCGGGGGGCCGCCCTCACAGATACGCAGTATTTT.